The T cell receptor beta chain under discussion was sequenced for a study of cytomegalovirus exposure and HLA in healthy donors. The PCR ran on 60 Vbeta and 13 Jbeta primers. Profiling relied on immunoSEQ multiplex PCR, and the TCRdb table lists in-frame clones only, not all of them. The sample contains about 180,000 clones, roughly 76% of which appear only once. Germline V gene data show CDR1 as SGHRS and CDR2 as YFSETQ. Trimming cost V 1 base and J 5 bases; bases outside gene matches: 18. This CDR3 has 18 amino acids. The receptor was derived from a woman between 18 and 29 years old in good health and CMV-seropositive. The gene calls are TRBV5-1 and TRBJ2-7; 7 bases match TRBD2. Sequenced: PBMCs. CDR3 in amino acids: CASSLTSTDIGAGDEQYF. The CDR3 coding sequence is TGCGCCAGCAGCTTGACTTCAACGGACATCGGCGCGGGGGACGAGCAGTACTTC.